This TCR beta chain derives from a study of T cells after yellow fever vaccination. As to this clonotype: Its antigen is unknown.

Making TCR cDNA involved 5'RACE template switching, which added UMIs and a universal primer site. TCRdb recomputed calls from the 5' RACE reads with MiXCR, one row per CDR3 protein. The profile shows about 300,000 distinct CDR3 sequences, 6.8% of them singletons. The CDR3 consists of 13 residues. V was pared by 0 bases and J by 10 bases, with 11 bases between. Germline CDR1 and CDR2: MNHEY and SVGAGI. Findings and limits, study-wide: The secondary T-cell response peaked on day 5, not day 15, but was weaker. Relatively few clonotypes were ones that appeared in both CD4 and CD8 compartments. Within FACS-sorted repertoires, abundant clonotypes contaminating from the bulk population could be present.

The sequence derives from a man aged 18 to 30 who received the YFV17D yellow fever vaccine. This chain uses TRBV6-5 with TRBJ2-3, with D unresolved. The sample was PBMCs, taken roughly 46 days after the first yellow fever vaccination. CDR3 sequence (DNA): TGTGCCAGCAGTTACTCCTGGCTAGTGGCGCAGTATTTT. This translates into CASSYSWLVAQYF.